Listed here is a single T cell receptor (beta chain). Its antigen is not known. This entry belongs to a study of CD8+ T cells in alopecia areata. As for the study in general: Among treated patients, oral tofacitinib was administered at 5 to 10 mg twice daily.

General study points: Researchers report lesional scalp, most notably alopecia totalis/universalis, outstripped normal scalp in clonality.

The ends were cut back, 3 bases at V and 0 bases at J, with 21 bases in the middle. Germline lookup yields CDR1 SNHLY and CDR2 FYNNEI. The CDR3 runs 19 residues. Extraction of RNA preceded its reverse transcription into cDNA, which served as the sequencing template. Produced via immunoSEQ multiplex PCR; TCRdb's table is partial and in-frame only. Among about 60,000 clones listed, about 43% were seen once. Specified treatment: oral pan-JAK inhibitor, 5-10 mg twice daily. The sequence was collected from a human donor with alopecia areata. This chain connects TRBV2 to TRBJ2-4; TRBD1 is a possible D gene (7 bases). Sample: CD8+ T cells sorted from blood, taken at approximately week 36, from a patient treated with tofacitinib. CDR3 nucleotides: TGTGCCAGCAGTGACGGTTTCGCGGGACAGATTTTAGCCAAAAACATTCAGTACTTC. Translation: CASSDGFAGQILAKNIQYF.